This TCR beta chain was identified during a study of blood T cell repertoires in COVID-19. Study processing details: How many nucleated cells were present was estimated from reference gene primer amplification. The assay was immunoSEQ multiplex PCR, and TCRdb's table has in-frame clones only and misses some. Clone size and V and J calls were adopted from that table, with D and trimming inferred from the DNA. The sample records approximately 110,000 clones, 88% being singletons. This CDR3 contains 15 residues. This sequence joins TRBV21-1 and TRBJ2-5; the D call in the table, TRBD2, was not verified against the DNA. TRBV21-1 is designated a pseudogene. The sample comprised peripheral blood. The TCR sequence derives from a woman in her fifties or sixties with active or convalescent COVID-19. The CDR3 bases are TGTGCCAGCAGCAAAGATTGGAGGGCAGAAGAGACCCAGTACTTC. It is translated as CASSKDWRAEETQYF.